Following are 25 T cell receptor beta chains from one sample sequenced in a study of response to subunit inactivated influenza vaccine. TCRdb re-derived calls from the RT-PCR reads in MiXCR, one entry per CDR3 protein. The table records approximately 500,000 distinct CDR3 sequences, under 25% of them present only once. These data also formed part of another study, on T cells expressing NK-cell markers. That source notes: Template switching by 5'RACE with UMIs generated the TCR beta cDNA.

This sample comprised CD4+ T cells sorted from PBMCs, obtained approximately 12 days after vaccination. The origin of the receptors is a man aged 50 to 59 who received an inactivated influenza vaccine.

This clonotype was counted only a few times. J is TRBJ1-1 and V is TRBV5-1, with D perhaps TRBD1 (6 bases). Trimming shortened V by 4 bases and J by 8 bases, and 24 bases separated the two germline ends. Germline CDR1 reads SGHRS; CDR2 reads YFSETQ. The CDR3 totals 16 residues. As DNA, the CDR3 is TGCGCCAGCAGCGCGATAGGCACGGGACATAATACCGAAGCTTTCTTT. Residues: CASSAIGTGHNTEAFF.

This chain connects TRBV20-1 to TRBJ2-1, with D perhaps TRBD2 (5 bases). The CDR3 length is 21 residues. V was pared by 2 bases and J by 6 bases, with 35 bases between. Germline values: CDR1 DFQATT, CDR2 SNEGSKA (reference sequence). The CDR3 loop reads CSARSRFLDPFISDRSNEQFF. CDR3 nucleotide sequence: TGCAGTGCTAGATCCCGGTTCCTAGATCCCTTCATTAGCGATAGGTCCAATGAGCAGTTCTTC.

This clonotype was observed a handful of times. This chain connects TRBV28 to TRBJ2-7; 8 bases line up with TRBD1. The germline gives CDR1 MDHEN, CDR2 SYDVKM. Trimming cost V 5 bases and J 4 bases; bases outside gene matches: 10. This CDR3 is built from 15 residues. The CDR3, as DNA: TGTGCCAGCAGTGGGGCCGGCAGGGGGCTTTACGAGCAGTACTTC. Its protein is CASSGAGRGLYEQYF.

This clonotype was detected only a few times. This chain joins TRBV6-2 or TRBV6-3 and TRBJ1-1; D gene unclear. CDR3 length equals 12 residues. Trimming pared 5 bases from V and 5 bases from J, leaving 9 bases between. Germline V gene data show CDR1 as MNHEY and CDR2 as SVGEGT. DNA of the CDR3: TGTGCCAGCAGTCCACCGGAGACTGAAGCTTTCTTT. Amino acid sequence: CASSPPETEAFF.

The rearrangement links TRBV6-1 to TRBJ2-7; 11 positions agree with TRBD2. Germline V gene sequence: CDR1 MNHNS, CDR2 SASEGT. The CDR3 contains 14 residues. V shed 10 bases, J shed 3 bases, and the junction held 8 bases outside the gene matches. The CDR3 coding sequence is TGTGCCATACAGCCCGGGACTAGCGGCTACGAGCAGTACTTC. The encoded protein is CAIQPGTSGYEQYF.

The sample holds a few counts of this clonotype. The chain joins TRBV10-3 to TRBJ2-5; 7 bases fit TRBD1. The ends lost 11 bases at V and 2 bases at J; junction bases unmatched: 8. The CDR3 contains 13 residues. Germline V gene lookup returns CDR1 ENHRY and CDR2 SYGVKD. CDR3 DNA sequence: TGTGCCGTACGGACAGGAATTCAAGAGACCCAGTACTTC. Encoded protein: CAVRTGIQETQYF.

A remark on this clonotype: An end of the junction does not agree with germline; a read error may underlie this. The rearrangement joins TRBV5-1 to TRBJ2-5; TRBD2 agrees at 7 bases. The CDR3 is 16 amino acids. CDR1 is SGHRS and CDR2 is YFSETQ in the germline V gene. CDR3 sequence (DNA): TGCGCCAGCAGTTTGGCTCCAGCGGGGACGGGAGAGACCCAGTACTTC. Translated, it gives CASSLAPAGTGETQYF.

This chain links TRBV2 with TRBJ2-1, with 9 bases lining up with TRBD2. This CDR3 comprises 16 residues. Germline CDR1 reads SNHLY; CDR2 reads FYNNEI. The V and J ends lost 2 bases and 4 bases, in that order; junction bases with no gene match: 6. The CDR3 is CASSESGGRVYNEQFF. In nucleotides, the CDR3 is TGTGCCAGCAGTGAAAGTGGCGGGAGGGTTTACAATGAGCAGTTCTTC.

This clonotype turned up a few times. This rearrangement joins TRBV20-1 to TRBJ1-6; TRBD1 is a possible D gene (6 bases). CDR1 and CDR2 from the germline V gene are DFQATT and SNEGSKA (reference sequence). The ends were cut back, 3 bases at V and 0 bases at J, with 21 bases in the middle. This CDR3 has 19 residues. CDR3 sequence reads: CSASGRDGGRSSYNSPLHF. For the CDR3, the DNA is TGCAGTGCTAGCGGGCGGGACGGGGGGCGAAGCTCCTATAATTCACCCCTCCACTTT.

A few counts support this clonotype. The chain carries TRBV9 and TRBJ2-5; 13 nucleotides match TRBD2. The CDR3 consists of 15 residues. CDR1 is SGDLS and CDR2 is YYNGEE in the germline V gene. V was clipped by 3 bases and J by 2 bases; unmatched bases: 1. The CDR3 loop reads CASSAGLAGQETQYF. The CDR3 DNA follows: TGTGCCAGCAGCGCGGGACTAGCGGGACAAGAGACCCAGTACTTC.

The sample holds many counts of this clonotype. This chain joins TRBV12-3 or TRBV12-4 and TRBJ1-4; TRBD1 agrees at 10 bases. With 6 bases clipped from V and 7 bases from J, the junction kept 8 bases outside the gene matches. The CDR3 is 15 amino acids. The CDR3 nucleotides are TGTGCCAGCAGCCCAAGGACAGGGGGTACTGAAAAACTGTTTTTT. This codes for CASSPRTGGTEKLFF.

In its sample, this clonotype was seen many times. The chain employs TRBV29-1 and TRBJ2-7; tentatively, D is TRBD2 (6 bases). This CDR3 has 12 residues. Germline V gene sequence: CDR1 SQVTM, CDR2 ANQGSEA. Between the trimmed V and J ends, which lost 4 bases and 6 bases, there was a span of 13 bases. CDR3 protein: CSVGQQGGEQYF. CDR3 DNA: TGCAGCGTTGGTCAGCAGGGAGGCGAGCAGTACTTC.

This clonotype was seen a handful of times. CDR3 amino acids: CATSRDGQTYNEQFF. CDR3 nucleotide sequence: TGTGCCACCAGCAGAGATGGCCAAACCTACAATGAGCAGTTCTTC. This chain joins TRBV15 and TRBJ2-1; D is unresolved. Trimming removed 0 bases from V and 2 bases from J, with 8 bases in between. The CDR3 totals 15 residues. CDR1 and CDR2 from the germline V gene are LNHNV and YYDKDF (reference sequence).

This clonotype was seen a handful of times. The chain is built from TRBV7-2 and TRBJ2-1, with 11 bases fitting TRBD2. Germline V gene data show CDR1 as SGHTA and CDR2 as FQGNSA. V dropped 6 bases and J dropped 4; count of bases not matched to a gene: 8. The CDR3 runs 16 residues. The CDR3 DNA sequence: TGTGCCAGCAGTCTGACGACTAGCGGGATATACAATGAGCAGTTCTTC. This gives the protein CASSLTTSGIYNEQFF.

This clonotype was counted only a few times. This chain uses TRBV4-2 with TRBJ2-7; 10 bases agree with TRBD1. CDR1 is LGHNA and CDR2 is YNFKEQ in the germline V gene. This CDR3 comprises 14 residues. With 2 bases clipped from V and 4 bases from J, the junction kept 2 bases outside the gene matches. The CDR3 region is CASSQSGQGYEQYF. DNA of the CDR3: TGTGCCAGCAGCCAATCGGGACAGGGGTACGAGCAGTACTTC.

This clonotype was counted ten times or more. V gene TRBV12-3 or TRBV12-4 combines with J gene TRBJ2-4; the D is unclear. The V and J ends lost 4 bases and 0 bases respectively, with 7 bases between them. This CDR3 has 14 amino acids. CDR3 bases: TGTGCCAGCAGTTCGGATCTAGCCAAAAACATTCAGTACTTC. Translating gives CASSSDLAKNIQYF.

There are a few counts of this clonotype. J is TRBJ2-1 and V is TRBV7-2; D uncertain. V lost 0 bases, J lost 8 bases, and 8 bases lay in between. Germline assignment: CDR1 SGHTA and CDR2 FQGNSA. CDR3 size: 13 residues. The chain's CDR3 is CASSLARSDEQFF. CDR3 sequence (DNA): TGTGCCAGCAGCTTAGCGAGGTCGGATGAGCAGTTCTTC.

This clonotype has only a few counts. The chain recombines TRBV18 with TRBJ1-6; TRBD1 matches 7 bases. J was trimmed by 9 bases and V by 3 bases; bases with no gene match: 11. Germline V gives CDR1 KGHSH, CDR2 LQKENI. The CDR3 is 16 residues long. CDR3 bases: TGTGCCAGCTCACCCTCCGGAGGGGGCGCGAGTTCACCCCTCCACTTT. This encodes CASSPSGGGASSPLHF.

This clonotype was observed a handful of times. The rearrangement joins TRBV20-1 to TRBJ2-7; D ambiguous. CDR3 length: 15 residues. The V and J ends lost 0 bases and 3 bases respectively, with 15 bases between them. CDR1 is DFQATT, CDR2 SNEGSKA, per germline (reference sequence). The CDR3 nucleotides read TGCAGTGCTAGAGATCTCCGGGCCAACGACTACGAGCAGTACTTC. This translates into CSARDLRANDYEQYF.

The rearrangement links TRBV19 to TRBJ2-4; 10 bases map to TRBD1. CDR3 length: 16 amino acids. V shed 4 bases and J 2 bases; nucleotides not matched to a gene: 5. Germline V gene data show CDR1 as LNHDA and CDR2 as SQIVND (reference sequence). The CDR3 bases are TGTGCCAGTAGTACCGGGACAGGGGAGTCCAAAAACATTCAGTACTTC. Translation: CASSTGTGESKNIQYF.

The chain recombines TRBV28 with TRBJ2-7, with D possibly being TRBD1 or TRBD2 (5 bases each). Germline CDR1 reads MDHEN; CDR2 reads SYDVKM. This CDR3 has 14 amino acids. V lost 8 bases to trimming and J lost 2 bases, with 16 bases between them. CDR3 residues: CASCKGRTAYEQYF. DNA for the CDR3: TGTGCCAGCTGTAAGGGACGCACGGCCTACGAGCAGTACTTC.

The chain uses TRBV5-6 and TRBJ2-2; TRBD2 matches at 9 bases. CDR3 length: 17 amino acids. The V gene's germline CDR1 is SGHDT and CDR2 YYEEEE. The trim removed 0 bases at V and 2 bases at J, leaving 5 bases unmatched. In nucleotides, the CDR3 is TGTGCCAGCAGCTTGGTCGCGGGAGGGGCTAACACCGGGGAGCTGTTTTTT. It specifies CASSLVAGGANTGELFF.

V and J are TRBV4-3 and TRBJ2-3, with 8 positions matching TRBD2. Trimming cost V 3 bases and J 3 bases; bases outside gene matches: 5. The germline gives CDR1 LGHNA, CDR2 YSLEER. This CDR3 contains 15 residues. The CDR3 is CASSQIAGITDTQYF. DNA for the CDR3: TGCGCCAGCAGCCAGATAGCGGGGATAACAGATACGCAGTATTTT.

The V call is TRBV7-2, the J call TRBJ2-7, with 7 bases aligning to TRBD1. The V and J ends lost 5 bases and 4 bases, in that order; junction bases with no gene match: 8. CDR1 is SGHTA, CDR2 FQGNSA, per germline. The CDR3 extends over 14 amino acids. The CDR3 protein is CASSRPTGSYEQYF. CDR3 DNA sequence: TGTGCCAGCAGCCGTCCGACAGGGAGTTACGAGCAGTACTTC. Using reference TRBV7-2 and TRBJ2-7 for the parts outside the CDR3, the full variable domain is GAGVSQSPSNKVTEKGKDVELRCDPISGHTALYWYRQSLGQGLEFLIYFQGNSAPDKSGLPSDRFSAERTGGSVSTLTIQRTQQEDSAVYLCASSRPTGSYEQYFGPGTRLTVT.

The chain is built from TRBV5-6 and TRBJ1-1; no firm D call. Trimming stripped 0 bases from V and 0 bases from J, with 12 bases between. CDR1 and CDR2 from the germline V gene are SGHDT and YYEEEE. The CDR3 runs to 16 residues. Here the CDR3 reads CASSLASLVLNTEAFF. DNA of the CDR3: TGTGCCAGCAGCTTGGCCTCTTTGGTTTTGAACACTGAAGCTTTCTTT.